This record covers a single TCR beta chain. The CDR3 is 18 amino acids. The V gene lost 6 bases and the J gene lost 0 bases, with 21 bases spanning the gap. CDR1 ENHRY and CDR2 SYGVKD come from the germline V gene. This specimen comes from a study of OX40 agonist ivuxolimab in advanced cancers. Sequencing was performed with immunoSEQ multiplex PCR; in TCRdb, only in-frame clones are kept and a portion is missing. The sample yields about 50,000 clones, around 88% seen once. V is TRBV10-3 and J is TRBJ2-1, with a possible D match to TRBD2 (5 bases). This sequence originates from an adult with an advanced solid tumor such as melanoma, head and neck, liver or kidney cancer. The sequencing here drew on CD4+ or CD8+ T cells sorted from blood, taken in a trial of the OX40 agonist ivuxolimab. The CDR3 bases are TGTGCCATCAGCGGGGTAGCCAGCGTCACTGACTCCTACAATGAGCAGTTCTTC. Its protein is CAISGVASVTDSYNEQFF.